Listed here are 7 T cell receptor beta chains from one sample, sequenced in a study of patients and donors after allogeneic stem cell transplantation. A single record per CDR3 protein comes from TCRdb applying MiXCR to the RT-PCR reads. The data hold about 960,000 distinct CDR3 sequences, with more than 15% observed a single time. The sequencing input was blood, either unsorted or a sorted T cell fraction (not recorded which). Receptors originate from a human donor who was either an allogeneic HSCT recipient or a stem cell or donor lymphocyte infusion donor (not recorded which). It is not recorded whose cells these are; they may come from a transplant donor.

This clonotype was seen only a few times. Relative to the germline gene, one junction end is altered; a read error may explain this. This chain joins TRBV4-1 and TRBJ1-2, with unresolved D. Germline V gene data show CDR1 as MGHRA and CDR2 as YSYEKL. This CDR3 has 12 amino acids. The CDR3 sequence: CASTQAGQGYTF. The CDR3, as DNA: TGCGCCAGCACCCAAGCCGGGCAAGGCTACACCTTC.

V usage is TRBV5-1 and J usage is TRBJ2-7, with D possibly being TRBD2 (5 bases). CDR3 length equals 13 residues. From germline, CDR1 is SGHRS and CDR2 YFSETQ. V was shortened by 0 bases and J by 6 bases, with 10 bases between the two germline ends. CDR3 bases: TGCGCCAGCAGCTTGGGACCCGCGGGCGAGCAGTACTTC. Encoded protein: CASSLGPAGEQYF. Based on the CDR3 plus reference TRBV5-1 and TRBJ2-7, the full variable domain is KAGVTQTPRYLIKTRGQQVTLSCSPISGHRSVSWYQQTPGQGLQFLFEYFSETQRNKGNFPGRFSGRQFSNSRSEMNVSTLELGDSALYLCASSLGPAGEQYFGPGTRLTVT.

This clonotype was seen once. Here the CDR3 DNA reads TGTGCCAGCGGCCTGGGGGTCAACACCGGGGAGCTGTTTTTT. Protein product: CASGLGVNTGELFF. The chain couples TRBV12-3 or TRBV12-4 to TRBJ2-2, with D possibly being TRBD1 or TRBD2 (5 bases each). V dropped 8 bases and J dropped 2 bases, with 12 bases sitting between them. The CDR3 is 14 residues long.

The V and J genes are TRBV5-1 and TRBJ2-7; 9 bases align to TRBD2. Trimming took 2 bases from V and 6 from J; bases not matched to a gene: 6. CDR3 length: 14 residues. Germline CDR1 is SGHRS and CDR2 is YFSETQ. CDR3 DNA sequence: TGCGCCAGCAGCTTTGGGCTAGCGGGGTCCGAGCAGTACTTC. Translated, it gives CASSFGLAGSEQYF.

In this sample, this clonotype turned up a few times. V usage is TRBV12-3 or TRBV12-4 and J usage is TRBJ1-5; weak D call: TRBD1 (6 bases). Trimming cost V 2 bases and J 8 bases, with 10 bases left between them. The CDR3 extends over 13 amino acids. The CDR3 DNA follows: TGTGCCAGCAGTTTAAGGGGGGAGAAGCCCCAGCATTTT. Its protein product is CASSLRGEKPQHF.

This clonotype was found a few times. In DNA, the CDR3 is TGTGCCAGCAGCCCAACTGGGGGGCAATATGAGCAGTTCTTC. Amino acid sequence: CASSPTGGQYEQFF. The chain carries TRBV9 and TRBJ2-1; TRBD1 or TRBD2 may be the D gene (6 bases each). Trimming removed 4 bases from V and 8 bases from J, with 16 bases in between. Per the germline V gene, CDR1 is SGDLS and CDR2 is YYNGEE. The CDR3 is made up of 14 amino acids.

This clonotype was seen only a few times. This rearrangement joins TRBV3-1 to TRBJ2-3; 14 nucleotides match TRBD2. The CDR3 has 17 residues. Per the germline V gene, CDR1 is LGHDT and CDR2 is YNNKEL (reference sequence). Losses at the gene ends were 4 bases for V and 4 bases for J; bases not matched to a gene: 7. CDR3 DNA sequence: TGTGCCAGCAGCCGGGGGACTAGCGGGAGTGGCGCAGATACGCAGTATTTT. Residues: CASSRGTSGSGADTQYF.